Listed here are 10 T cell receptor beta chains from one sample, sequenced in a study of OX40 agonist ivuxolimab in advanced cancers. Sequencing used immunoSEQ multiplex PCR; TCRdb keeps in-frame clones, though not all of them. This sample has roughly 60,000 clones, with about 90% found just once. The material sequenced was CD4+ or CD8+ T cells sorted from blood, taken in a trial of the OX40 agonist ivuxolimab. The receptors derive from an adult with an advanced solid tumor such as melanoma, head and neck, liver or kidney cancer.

Here the CDR3 reads CASSPPGLAGVRAHNEQFF. The CDR3 region has the DNA TGTGCCAGCAGCCCCCCCGGACTAGCGGGGGTCCGGGCCCACAATGAGCAGTTCTTC. The V call is TRBV7-9, the J call TRBJ2-1; 13 bases match TRBD2. Germline V gene lookup returns CDR1 SEHNR and CDR2 FQNEAQ (reference sequence). CDR3 length: 19 residues. The V segment lost 5 bases and the J segment 5 bases; nucleotides outside the gene matches: 15.

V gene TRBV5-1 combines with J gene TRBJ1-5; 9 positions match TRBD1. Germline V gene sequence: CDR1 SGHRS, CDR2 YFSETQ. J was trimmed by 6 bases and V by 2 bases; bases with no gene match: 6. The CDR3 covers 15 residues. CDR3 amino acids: CASSLTGGLSQPQHF. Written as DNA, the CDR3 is TGCGCCAGCAGCTTAACAGGGGGCCTTAGTCAGCCCCAGCATTTT.

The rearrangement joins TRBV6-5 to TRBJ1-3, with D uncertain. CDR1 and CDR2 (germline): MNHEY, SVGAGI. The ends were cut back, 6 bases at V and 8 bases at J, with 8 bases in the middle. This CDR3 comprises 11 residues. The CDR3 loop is CASSYRYTIYF. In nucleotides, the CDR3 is TGTGCCAGCAGCTACCGGTACACCATATATTTT.

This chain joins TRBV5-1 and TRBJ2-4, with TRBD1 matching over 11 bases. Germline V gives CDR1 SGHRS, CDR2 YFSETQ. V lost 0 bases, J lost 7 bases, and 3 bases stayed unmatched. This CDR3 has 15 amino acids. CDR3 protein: CASSLEGDRGNIQYF. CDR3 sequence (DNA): TGCGCCAGCAGCTTGGAAGGGGACAGGGGGAACATTCAGTACTTC.

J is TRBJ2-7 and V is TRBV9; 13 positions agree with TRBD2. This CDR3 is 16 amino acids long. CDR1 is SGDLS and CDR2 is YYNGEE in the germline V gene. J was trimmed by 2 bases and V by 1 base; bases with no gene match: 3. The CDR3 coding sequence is TGTGCCAGCAGCGTACCGGGACTAGCGGGACCCTACGAGCAGTACTTC. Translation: CASSVPGLAGPYEQYF.

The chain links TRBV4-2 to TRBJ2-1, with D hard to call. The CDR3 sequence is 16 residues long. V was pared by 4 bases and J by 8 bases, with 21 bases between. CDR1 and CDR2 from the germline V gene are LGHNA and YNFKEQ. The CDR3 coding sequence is TGTGCCAGCAGCCGCCCGGGCTTAAACGGGCCCGATGAGCAGTTCTTC. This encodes CASSRPGLNGPDEQFF.

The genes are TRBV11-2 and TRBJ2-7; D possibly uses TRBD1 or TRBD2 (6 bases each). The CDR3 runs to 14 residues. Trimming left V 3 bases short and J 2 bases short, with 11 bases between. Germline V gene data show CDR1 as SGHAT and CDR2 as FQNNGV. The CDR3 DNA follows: TGTGCCAGCAGCTTCCCGGGGGCCCCCTACGAGCAGTACTTC. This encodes CASSFPGAPYEQYF.

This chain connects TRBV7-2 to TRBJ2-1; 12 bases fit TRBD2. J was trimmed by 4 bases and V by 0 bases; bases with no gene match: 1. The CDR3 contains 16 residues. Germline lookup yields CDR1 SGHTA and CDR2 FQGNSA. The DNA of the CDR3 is TGTGCCAGCAGCTTAGCTGGGACTAGCGGGTACAATGAGCAGTTCTTC. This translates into CASSLAGTSGYNEQFF.

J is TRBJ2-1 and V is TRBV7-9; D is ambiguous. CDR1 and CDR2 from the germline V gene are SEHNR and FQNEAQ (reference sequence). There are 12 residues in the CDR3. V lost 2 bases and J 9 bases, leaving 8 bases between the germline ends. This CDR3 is CASSLSYAEQFF. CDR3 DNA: TGTGCCAGCAGCTTATCGTACGCTGAGCAGTTCTTC.

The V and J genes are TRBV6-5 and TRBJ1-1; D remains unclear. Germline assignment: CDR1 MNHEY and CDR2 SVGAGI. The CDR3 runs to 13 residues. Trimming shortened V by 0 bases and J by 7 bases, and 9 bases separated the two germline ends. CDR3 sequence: CASSYSTGFEAFF. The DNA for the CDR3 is TGTGCCAGCAGTTACTCGACTGGGTTTGAAGCTTTCTTT.